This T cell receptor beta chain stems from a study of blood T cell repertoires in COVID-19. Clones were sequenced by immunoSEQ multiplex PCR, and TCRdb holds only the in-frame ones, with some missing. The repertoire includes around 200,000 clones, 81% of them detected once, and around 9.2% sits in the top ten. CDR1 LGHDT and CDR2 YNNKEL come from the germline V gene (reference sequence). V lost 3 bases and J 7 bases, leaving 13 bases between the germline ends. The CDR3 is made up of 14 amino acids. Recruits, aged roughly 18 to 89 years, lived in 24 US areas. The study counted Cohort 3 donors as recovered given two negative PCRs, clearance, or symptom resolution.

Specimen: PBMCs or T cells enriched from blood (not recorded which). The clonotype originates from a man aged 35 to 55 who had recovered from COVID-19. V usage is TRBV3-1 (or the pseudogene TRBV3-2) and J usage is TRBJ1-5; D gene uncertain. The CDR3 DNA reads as TGTGCCAGCAGCCAGGGCCCCTTGCAACAGCCCCAGCATTTT. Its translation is CASSQGPLQQPQHF.